This is a list of T cell receptor beta chains from one sample in a study of lung T cells in sarcoidosis with Löfgren's syndrome. TCRdb processed the reads anew with MiXCR; each CDR3 protein has one entry. The repertoire has tens of thousands of distinct CDR3 sequences, approximately 21% of them found once; the top ten carry about 2.2%. Sequencing input: CD4+ T cells from PBMCs. These receptors were taken from a human donor with sarcoidosis (Löfgren's syndrome or another form), or a control subject (not recorded which). Each CDR3 is given with its conserved first and last residue. D genes are given only for firm matches. Clone size, where shown, is once, few, many, or a class for clones that have expanded.

>TRBV12-3/TRBV12-4|TRBJ1-2|.|.
TGTGCCAGCAGTGCCCTAGGGGATTATGGCCACACCTTC
CASSALGDYGHTF
>TRBV2|TRBJ2-1|few|TRBD2
TGTGCCAGCAGTGAAGAGGCTAGCGGGGCTGGCTACAATGAGCAGTTCTTC
CASSEEASGAGYNEQFF
>TRBV6-1|TRBJ1-5|many|TRBD1
TGTGCCAGCAGTGTTCAGACAGGGGATCAGCCCCAGCATTTT
CASSVQTGDQPQHF
>TRBV25-1|TRBJ1-1|many|TRBD1
TGTGCCAGCAGTCCACAAGGGACAGGGAAGGTCACTGAAGCTTTCTTT
CASSPQGTGKVTEAFF
>TRBV20-1|TRBJ2-3|many|.
TGCAGTGCTACTTCTAAAACTGGCAGGTCGTGGGATACGCAGTATTTT
CSATSKTGRSWDTQYF
>TRBV4-1|TRBJ2-3|few|.
TGCGCCAGCCGAGGGGGGGGCACAGATACGCAGTATTTT
CASRGGGTDTQYF
>TRBV3-1|TRBJ2-5|.|.
TGTGCCAGCAGCCTCTGGCAACATCAAGAGACCCAGTACTTC
CASSLWQHQETQYF
>TRBV29-1|TRBJ1-2|few|.
TGCAGCGTACAGGGCAACTATGGCTACACCTTC
CSVQGNYGYTF
>TRBV4-1|TRBJ1-5|.|.
TGCGCCAGCAGCCAGCTAGATAGGAGCAATCGGCCCCAGCATTTT
CASSQLDRSNRPQHF
>TRBV25-1|TRBJ1-2|many|.
TGTGCCAGCGTGGGCAGCCCCTATGGCTACACCTTC
CASVGSPYGYTF
>TRBV6-1|TRBJ1-1|medium-sized|TRBD1
TGTGCCAGCACCCTAGGGGGCGGAAACACTGAAGCTTTCTTT
CASTLGGGNTEAFF
>TRBV3-1|TRBJ1-1|few|.
TGTGCCAGCAGGCTGGGGGGGCTCTCTGAAGCTTTCTTT
CASRLGGLSEAFF
>TRBV24-1|TRBJ1-5|few|.
TGTGCCACCAGTCGTCGAGGGGAGGGCAATCAGCCCCAGCATTTT
CATSRRGEGNQPQHF
>TRBV20-1|TRBJ2-7|many|TRBD2
TGCAGTGCTAGAAGTCTAGCGGACTTTAAGGTCGAGCAGTACTTC
CSARSLADFKVEQYF
>TRBV28|TRBJ1-1|many|TRBD1
TGTGCCAGCAGTGGGGACAGGCGTTCAGCTTTCTTT
CASSGDRRSAFF
>TRBV20-1|TRBJ1-5|many|.
TGCAGTGCCCCTAATCGGGGCCCCAATCAGCCCCAGCATTTT
CSAPNRGPNQPQHF
>TRBV2|TRBJ1-5|many|.
TGTGCCAGCAGTGCGAATAGCAATCAGCCCCAGCATTTT
CASSANSNQPQHF
>TRBV2|TRBJ1-6|.|.
TGTGCCAGCAGTGCCTCGGGGGGGTATAATTCACCCCTCCACTTT
CASSASGGYNSPLHF
>TRBV5-5|TRBJ2-1|.|.
TGTGCCAGCAGCTTGGGTCCGCAGGTCTCCTACAATGAGCAATTCTTC
CASSLGPQVSYNEQFF
>TRBV27|TRBJ2-3|many|.
TGTGCCAGCCGTCTCACCCCGACAGATACGCAGTATTTT
CASRLTPTDTQYF
>TRBV6-6|TRBJ2-5|.|.
TGTGCCAGCAGTTACTCGTGGGGCCAACAAGAGACCCAGTACTTC
CASSYSWGQQETQYF
>TRBV10-3|TRBJ2-3|.|.
TGTGCCATCAGCCGGGGGGCCGATACGCAGTATTTT
CAISRGADTQYF
>TRBV6-1|TRBJ2-6|many|.
TGTGCCAGCAGTGCCGGGGGCGTCGCTGGGGCCAACGTCCTGACTTTC
CASSAGGVAGANVLTF
>TRBV27|TRBJ2-3|many|TRBD2
TGTGCCAGCAAAAACCGGCTAGCGGGTTTTAGCACAGATACGCAGTATTTT
CASKNRLAGFSTDTQYF
>TRBV14|TRBJ1-2|few|.
TGTGCCAGCAGCCAGGACATGCTGGGCTATGGCTACACCTTC
CASSQDMLGYGYTF
>TRBV10-3|TRBJ1-2|.|.
TGTGCCATCAGTGAGGGCCAGGAAGATGGCTACACCTTC
CAISEGQEDGYTF
>TRBV18|TRBJ1-1|.|TRBD1
TGTGCCAGCTCACTAAAAGCGGACAGGCGGAACACTGAAGCTTTCTTT
CASSLKADRRNTEAFF
>TRBV6-5|TRBJ2-1|.|.
TGTGCCAGCAGTTACGAGAGGGTCGAGAATGAGCGGTTCTTC
CASSYERVENERFF
>TRBV5-5|TRBJ2-3|.|.
TGTGCCAGCAGCTTGGCAGGTGTGGCAGGGCCCACAGATACGCAGTATTTT
CASSLAGVAGPTDTQYF
>TRBV6-2/TRBV6-3|TRBJ2-1|many|.
TGTGCCAGCAGTACGGACTCTTACAATGAGCAGTTCTTC
CASSTDSYNEQFF
>TRBV20-1|TRBJ2-7|many|.
TGCAGTGCTAGGCGAGAGGTTCAAGCCTACGAGCAGTACTTC
CSARREVQAYEQYF
>TRBV20-1|TRBJ1-5|many|TRBD1
TGCAGTGCTGGGACAGGGTACTCTTCGGGGCCCCAGCATTTT
CSAGTGYSSGPQHF